This T cell receptor beta chain stems from a study of cytomegalovirus exposure and HLA in healthy donors. Looking at the study overall: Earlier results showed 90 million to 120 million unique TCR beta sequences derived from approximately 170 million T cells.

PCR amplification relied on 60 Vbeta primers (plus 13 Jbeta primers). Authors' analysis steps: A later analysis counted approximately 88 million unique TCR beta chains, some 12 million shared. Assay used: immunoSEQ multiplex PCR; TCRdb lists only in-frame clones, some missing. The DNA was the basis for D and trimming; V, J and clone size are from that table. The sample carries 150,000 to 180,000 clones, roughly 77% recorded once. For this clone: The antigen is unknown.

The V gene's germline CDR1 is SGHAT and CDR2 FQDESV (reference sequence). V dropped 5 bases and J dropped 0 bases, with 15 bases sitting between them. This CDR3 has 16 residues. Study-level points and caveats: The authors confirmed in vitro that three CMV-associated chains were specific for CMV antigens. Cytomegalovirus association was assigned to about 150 TCR beta chains.

V gene TRBV11-1 combines with J gene TRBJ2-3, with D maybe TRBD1 (7 bases). This clonotype was obtained from a man aged 30 to 45 in good health and CMV-seropositive. Sequencing was done on a sample of PBMCs. DNA of the CDR3: TGTGCCAGCAGCCGCCAGGGGGGTCTAAGCACAGATACGCAGTATTTT. Amino acid sequence: CASSRQGGLSTDTQYF.